The 16 T cell receptor beta chains given below trace back to one sample, sequenced in a study of blood T cell repertoires in COVID-19. The table came from immunoSEQ multiplex PCR; TCRdb's copy has only in-frame clones and leaves some out. This table holds about half a million clones, roughly 88% found once. The sample comprised peripheral blood. Source of these receptors: a human donor in a cohort sampled during active COVID-19.

The chain joins TRBV27 to TRBJ1-1; 9 positions agree with TRBD1. Germline V gene lookup returns CDR1 MNHEY and CDR2 SMNVEV (reference sequence). The V segment lost 5 bases and the J segment 4 bases; nucleotides outside the gene matches: 5. CDR3 length: 14 amino acids. The chain's CDR3 is CASSDGDRATEAFF. In DNA form, the CDR3 reads TGTGCCAGCAGTGACGGGGACAGGGCCACTGAAGCTTTCTTT.

The V gene is TRBV30, the J gene TRBJ1-5; D uncertain. Trimming removed 0 bases at V and 5 bases at J, with 14 bases between. Germline V lookup: CDR1 GTSNPN, CDR2 SVGIG (reference sequence). CDR3 length: 15 residues. CDR3: CAWSVGSGTDQPQHF. As DNA, the CDR3 is TGTGCCTGGAGTGTGGGGTCGGGAACTGATCAGCCCCAGCATTTT.

Here the CDR3 DNA reads TGTGCCAGCAAATTGGGACAGGGGGCCCGTGGGGAGCAGTTCTTC. This translates into CASKLGQGARGEQFF. The chain has TRBV2 and TRBJ2-1, with 12 bases aligning to TRBD1. The CDR3 spans 15 residues. Germline V gene data show CDR1 as SNHLY and CDR2 as FYNNEI. Trimming at V came to 7 bases and at J to 10 bases, leaving 11 bases not matched to a gene.

J is TRBJ1-1 and V is TRBV7-3; 8 bases map to TRBD1. The V gene's germline CDR1 is SGHTA and CDR2 FQGTGA. Losses at the gene ends were 8 bases for V and 1 base for J; bases not matched to a gene: 3. The CDR3 covers 13 residues. CDR3 region: CASSQGANTEAFF. CDR3 bases: TGTGCCAGCTCGCAGGGGGCGAACACTGAAGCTTTCTTT. The full variable domain, in which reference TRBV7-3 and TRBJ1-1 provide the parts outside the CDR3, is GAGVSQTPSNKVTEKGKYVELRCDPISGHTALYWYRQSLGQGPEFLIYFQGTGAADDSGLPNDRFFAVRPEGSVSTLKIQRTERGDSAVYLCASSQGANTEAFFGQGTRLTVV.

The CDR3 region is CAISSGGPYEQYF. CDR3 sequence (DNA): TGTGCCATCAGCTCAGGGGGCCCCTACGAGCAGTACTTC. The rearrangement joins TRBV10-3 to TRBJ2-7, with 8 bases identical to TRBD1. Germline trimming cut 6 bases from V and 2 bases from J; bases unmatched to any gene: 3. This CDR3 has 13 residues. Looked up from germline, CDR1 is ENHRY and CDR2 is SYGVKD.

This chain connects TRBV30 to TRBJ2-3, with D possibly TRBD1 on 6 matching bases. V was shortened by 2 bases and J by 8 bases, with 14 bases between the two germline ends. The CDR3 is 13 amino acids. Germline V gene lookup returns CDR1 GTSNPN and CDR2 SVGIG (reference sequence). The CDR3 sequence is CAWSRSTGRTQYF. The CDR3 nucleotides are TGTGCCTGGAGTCGATCCACAGGGCGTACGCAGTATTTT.

In this sample, this clone turned up once. The chain carries TRBV19 and TRBJ2-1; 7 nucleotides line up with TRBD2. The V gene end was trimmed by 10 bases and the J gene end by 7 bases; junction bases not matched to a gene: 13. The CDR3 covers 14 residues. Germline V gene data show CDR1 as LNHDA and CDR2 as SQIVND (reference sequence). The CDR3: CATRQRDRMNEQFF. CDR3 coding DNA: TGTGCCACCAGGCAGCGGGATCGGATGAATGAGCAGTTCTTC.

The chain couples TRBV24-1 to TRBJ2-6; the D gene is possibly TRBD1 (5 bases). Germline V CDR1 and CDR2: KGHDR, SFDVKD. Trimming shortened V by 5 bases and J by 1 base, and 8 bases separated the two germline ends. The CDR3 consists of 15 residues. The CDR3 DNA reads as TGTGCCACCAGTGGTGGGGCTTCTGGGGCCAACGTCCTGACTTTC. As protein: CATSGGASGANVLTF.

V is TRBV28 and J is TRBJ1-5; maybe TRBD1 (5 bases). V lost 6 bases and J 2 bases, leaving 20 bases between the germline ends. Germline loops: CDR1 MDHEN, CDR2 SYDVKM. The CDR3 is 17 residues long. CDR3 protein: CASRDMNRVVGNQPQHF. DNA for the CDR3: TGTGCCAGCAGGGACATGAATCGGGTAGTGGGCAATCAGCCCCAGCATTTT.

CDR3 sequence reads: CASSLGTSGGYNEQFF. The CDR3 bases are TGTGCCAGCAGCTTGGGAACCAGCGGAGGTTACAATGAGCAGTTCTTC. The rearrangement links TRBV5-4 to TRBJ2-1, with D maybe TRBD2 (5 bases). V lost 0 bases, J lost 4 bases, and 14 bases lay in between. CDR1 is SGHNT and CDR2 is YYREEE in the germline V gene (reference sequence). There are 16 residues in the CDR3.

This chain uses TRBV7-2 with TRBJ2-5, with D perhaps TRBD2 (6 bases). The CDR3 totals 16 residues. In germline, CDR1 is SGHTA, CDR2 FQGNSA. Trimming pared 4 bases from V and 4 bases from J, leaving 19 bases between. CDR3 nucleotide sequence: TGTGCCAGCAGCTCATACGGTAGCGGAGGAAGAGAGACCCAGTACTTC. The encoded protein is CASSSYGSGGRETQYF.

The chain has TRBV9 and TRBJ2-3, with TRBD2 matching over 8 bases. The CDR3 contains 18 residues. Germline trimming cut 0 bases from V and 3 bases from J; bases unmatched to any gene: 12. Germline V gene lookup returns CDR1 SGDLS and CDR2 YYNGEE. CDR3 DNA: TGTGCCAGCAGCGTAGTTGGGGCGGGAGGTGTTCGAACAGATACGCAGTATTTT. As protein: CASSVVGAGGVRTDTQYF.

The chain carries TRBV7-2 and TRBJ2-2; D is unclear. V was shortened by 1 base and J by 2 bases, with 14 bases between the two germline ends. Germline CDR1 and CDR2: SGHTA and FQGNSA. The CDR3 runs 17 residues. CDR3 protein: CASSLEPAYTNTGELFF. The CDR3 DNA reads TGTGCCAGCAGCTTAGAGCCAGCGTACACCAACACCGGGGAGCTGTTTTTT.

The chain combines TRBV28 with TRBJ1-5; 10 positions match TRBD1. V dropped 6 bases and J dropped 2; count of bases not matched to a gene: 10. This CDR3 comprises 17 residues. Per germline, CDR1 MDHEN and CDR2 SYDVKM. The CDR3 reads CASSSDRGLFRNQPQHF. The CDR3 DNA reads as TGTGCCAGCAGCTCAGACAGGGGGCTGTTCCGCAATCAGCCCCAGCATTTT.

The chain is built from TRBV7-2 and TRBJ1-3, with D hard to call. The V end lost 1 base, the J end lost 2 bases, and 6 bases lay between the germline ends. Germline V lookup: CDR1 SGHTA, CDR2 FQGNSA. The length of the CDR3 is 14 residues. The CDR3: CASSLVRAGNTIYF. In nucleotides, the CDR3 is TGTGCCAGCAGCTTAGTGAGGGCTGGAAACACCATATATTTT.

The chain couples TRBV5-6 to TRBJ2-7, with D unresolved. The V gene's germline CDR1 is SGHDT and CDR2 YYEEEE. The CDR3 covers 14 residues. Trimming took 5 bases from V and 0 from J, leaving 12 bases between them. CDR3 sequence (DNA): TGTGCCAGCAGTTCCGTCTTGAGCTCCTACGAGCAGTACTTC. Its translation is CASSSVLSSYEQYF.